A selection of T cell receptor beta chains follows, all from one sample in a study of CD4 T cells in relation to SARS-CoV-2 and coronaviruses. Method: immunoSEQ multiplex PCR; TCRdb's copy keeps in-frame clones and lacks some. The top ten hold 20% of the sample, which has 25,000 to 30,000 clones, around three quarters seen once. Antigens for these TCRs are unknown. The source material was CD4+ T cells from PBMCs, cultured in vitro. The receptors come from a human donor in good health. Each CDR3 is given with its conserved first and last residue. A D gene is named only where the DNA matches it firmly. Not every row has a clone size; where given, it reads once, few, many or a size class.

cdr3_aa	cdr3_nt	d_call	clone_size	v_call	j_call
CASSPPNGRSVTGELFF	TGTGCCAGCTCACCACCGAATGGAAGGTCGGTCACCGGGGAGCTGTTTTTT	NA	NA	TRBV18	TRBJ2-2
CASSLESVNTGELFF	TGTGCCAGCAGCTTAGAATCAGTGAACACCGGGGAGCTGTTTTTT	NA	NA	TRBV7-9	TRBJ2-2
CASSSGGKGIKETQYF	TGTGCCAGCAGCTCGGGCGGCAAAGGGATTAAAGAGACCCAGTACTTC	NA	once	TRBV7-8	TRBJ2-5
CASSNRAVETQYF	TGTGCCAGCAGTAACAGGGCGGTGGAGACCCAGTACTTC	NA	NA	TRBV27	TRBJ2-5
CASRSLAGTDTQYF	TGTGCCAGCAGGTCACTAGCGGGCACAGATACGCAGTATTTT	TRBD2	few	TRBV6-5	TRBJ2-3
CASSHRDRAYEQYF	TGCGCCAGCAGCCACCGGGACAGGGCCTACGAGCAGTACTTC	TRBD1	NA	TRBV5-1	TRBJ2-7
CASSFLYNEQFF	TGTGCCAGCAGCTTCCTATACAATGAGCAGTTCTTC	NA	NA	TRBV7-9	TRBJ2-1
CASSAGGSTDTQYF	TGTGCCAGCAGCGCCGGGGGGAGCACAGATACGCAGTATTTT	TRBD2	NA	TRBV5-6	TRBJ2-3
CASSFSRVTEAFF	TGTGCCAGCAGCTTCTCCAGGGTCACTGAAGCTTTCTTT	NA	NA	TRBV7-2	TRBJ1-1
CASSPRSSGRASTDTQYF	TGTGCCAGCTCACCACGGTCTAGCGGGAGGGCCTCCACAGATACGCAGTATTTT	TRBD2	NA	TRBV18	TRBJ2-3
CASSPGSLGQPQHF	TGTGCCAGCAGCCCCGGGTCACTGGGGCAGCCCCAGCATTTT	NA	few	TRBV3-1/TRBV3-2	TRBJ1-5
CASSLVTSGRYSSYEQYF	TGTGCCAGCAGCTTAGTCACTAGCGGGAGGTACAGCTCCTACGAGCAGTACTTC	TRBD2	few	TRBV13	TRBJ2-7
CASSAEGQGLTYTF	TGTGCCAGCAGCGCCGAGGGACAGGGCCTTACCTACACCTTC	TRBD1	NA	TRBV5-5	TRBJ1-2
CASSQGTFPYEQYF	TGTGCCAGCAGCCAAGGGACGTTTCCCTACGAGCAGTACTTC	NA	once	TRBV2	TRBJ2-7
CASSLGLSPSNEQFF	TGCGCCAGCAGCTTGGGGTTATCCCCCTCCAATGAGCAGTTCTTC	NA	NA	TRBV5-1	TRBJ2-1
CASSPTNTEAFF	TGTGCCAGCAGTCCAACCAACACTGAAGCTTTCTTT	NA	NA	TRBV6-2/TRBV6-3	TRBJ1-1
CASSFNGLRGSYNEQFF	TGTGCCAGCAGCTTTAACGGGCTTCGAGGCTCCTACAATGAGCAGTTCTTC	NA	NA	TRBV7-2	TRBJ2-1
CASSLVGSAQYF	TGTGCCAGCAGCTTAGTGGGGTCTGCGCAGTATTTT	NA	once	TRBV11-2	TRBJ2-3
CASSPGERSRPRNEQFF	TGTGCCAGCTCACCAGGGGAGAGGTCCCGACCCCGCAATGAGCAGTTCTTC	NA	NA	TRBV18	TRBJ2-1
CASSKARTGVPGANVLTF	TGTGCCAGCAGCAAAGCTAGGACAGGGGTTCCTGGGGCCAACGTCCTGACTTTC	NA	NA	TRBV21-1	TRBJ2-6
CASSELDQGGNEQFF	TGTGCCAGCAGTGAATTGGACCAGGGGGGCAATGAGCAGTTCTTC	NA	NA	TRBV2	TRBJ2-1
CASSETSNYGYTF	TGTGCCAGCAGTGAGACAAGTAACTATGGCTACACCTTC	NA	NA	TRBV25-1	TRBJ1-2
CASSLVAGSYNEQFF	TGTGCCAGCAGCTTAGTGGCAGGGTCCTACAATGAGCAGTTCTTC	NA	NA	TRBV7-2	TRBJ2-1
CASRLNSNSPLHF	TGTGCCAGCAGACTCAATTCCAATTCACCCCTCCACTTT	NA	NA	TRBV12-3/TRBV12-4	TRBJ1-6
CASRTTALTGELFF	TGTGCCAGCAGGACCACGGCGCTCACCGGGGAGCTGTTTTTT	NA	NA	TRBV3-1/TRBV3-2	TRBJ2-2
CASSLEGLTNQPQHF	TGCGCCAGCAGCTTGGAGGGTCTTACCAATCAGCCCCAGCATTTT	NA	NA	TRBV5-1	TRBJ1-5
CASSQGAARTNEKLFF	TGCGCCAGCAGCCAAGGAGCGGCGAGGACTAATGAAAAACTGTTTTTT	NA	NA	TRBV4-3	TRBJ1-4
CASSPAVRGPGEDTQYF	TGTGCCAGTAGTCCCGCGGTCAGGGGGCCGGGTGAAGATACGCAGTATTTT	TRBD1	NA	TRBV19	TRBJ2-3
CASSQDPVDSTLSGNTIYF	TGCGCCAGCAGCCAAGATCCGGTCGACAGCACACTTTCTGGAAACACCATATATTTT	NA	NA	TRBV4-3	TRBJ1-3